This TCR beta chain was recorded in a study of OX40 agonist ivuxolimab in advanced cancers. Overall study context: Dose-escalation subjects each had hepatocellular carcinoma, melanoma, renal cell or head and neck cancer.

The protocol was immunoSEQ multiplex PCR, while the TCRdb copy is restricted to in-frame clones and leaves out a portion. The sample holds fewer than 200,000 clones, under 95% seen once. The length of the CDR3 is 14 residues. Germline lookup yields CDR1 MNHEY and CDR2 SMNVEV (reference sequence). V dropped 8 bases and J dropped 7; count of bases not matched to a gene: 13. Any history of autoimmune disease or systemic immunosuppression disqualified patients. The J gene is TRBJ2-5, the V gene TRBV27; 7 nucleotides agree with TRBD1. The sequence was obtained from an adult with an advanced solid tumor such as melanoma, head and neck, liver or kidney cancer. The material was CD4+ or CD8+ T cells sorted from blood, obtained in a trial of the OX40 agonist ivuxolimab. CDR3 nucleotide sequence: TGTGCCAGCGGAGAACAGGGGCCCTGGGGGACCCAGTACTTC. Its protein product is CASGEQGPWGTQYF.